This section outlines one T cell receptor beta chain sequence together with its context. The data were obtained in a study of CD8 T cells in Susac syndrome. With random hexamers, reverse transcription was performed on roughly 0.5 to 1 ug of RNA. One entry per CDR3 protein results from TCRdb running MiXCR on the immunoSEQ multiplex PCR reads. The table lists 75,000 to 100,000 distinct CDR3 sequences, approximately 95% of them singletons. From germline, CDR1 is LGHNA and CDR2 YNFKEQ. The germline V and J ends were trimmed by 6 bases and 1 base, with 6 bases remaining between them. CDR3 length: 12 residues.

The chain employs TRBV4-2 and TRBJ1-1, with D possibly matching TRBD1 (6 bases). What was sequenced was CD8+ T cells from PBMCs. The origin of this receptor is a human donor with Susac syndrome. CDR3 DNA: TGTGCCAGCAGGACAGGGAACACTGAAGCTTTCTTT. Amino acid sequence: CASRTGNTEAFF.